A single sample is the source of the 3 T cell receptor beta chains below, sequenced in a study of CD8 T cells in ankylosing spondylitis. TCRdb re-analysed the 5' RACE reads in MiXCR, keeping a single row per CDR3 protein. The sample lists tens of thousands of distinct CDR3 sequences, about 2.6% seen once, with about 7.4% in the top ten. The sequenced sample consisted of blood, either unsorted or a sorted T cell fraction (not recorded which). The receptors derive from a female donor with ankylosing spondylitis or in good health (not recorded which).

This clonotype has a count of ten or more. The chain employs TRBV9 and TRBJ2-3; 7 bases are shared with TRBD2. The ends lost 4 bases at V and 3 bases at J; junction bases unmatched: 17. Germline CDR1 SGDLS, CDR2 YYNGEE. The CDR3 has 18 amino acids. This CDR3 is CASSPIVVGGVKTDTQYF. DNA for the CDR3: TGTGCCAGCAGCCCCATCGTAGTTGGGGGGGTTAAGACAGATACGCAGTATTTT. The full variable domain, its missing parts supplied by reference TRBV9 and TRBJ2-3, is DSGVTQTPKHLITATGQRVTLRCSPRSGDLSVYWYQQSLDQGLQFLIQYYNGEERAKGNILERFSAQQFPDLHSELNLSSLELGDSALYFCASSPIVVGGVKTDTQYFGPGTRLTVL.

This clonotype was seen ten or more times. The chain recombines TRBV9 with TRBJ2-5; possibly TRBD1 or TRBD2 for D (5 bases each). The germline V gene has CDR1 SGDLS and CDR2 YYNGEE. Trimming pared 4 bases from V and 2 bases from J, leaving 15 bases between. The CDR3 is 15 amino acids. The CDR3 DNA sequence: TGTGCCAGCAGCTTAGAGGGGTCACCACAAGAGACCCAGTACTTC. It yields the protein CASSLEGSPQETQYF.

This clonotype was recorded many times. This chain connects TRBV9 to TRBJ1-3; TRBD1 might be the D (6 bases). Looked up from germline, CDR1 is SGDLS and CDR2 is YYNGEE. V was pared by 0 bases and J by 0 bases, with 16 bases between. This CDR3 contains 18 residues. Here the CDR3 DNA reads TGTGCCAGCAGCGTAGGTCTCCTGACAGGACCCTCTGGAAACACCATATATTTT. Translated, it gives CASSVGLLTGPSGNTIYF.